The source of this T cell receptor beta chain is a study of blood T cells in healthy people across ages. The use of a sample-barcoded 5' primer and a J-beta primer mix characterized a second PCR of 7 to 11 cycles. TCRdb called the 5' RACE reads again in MiXCR, with one record for every CDR3 protein. The sample yields about 1,000,000 distinct CDR3 sequences, under 55% seen once. This CDR3 comprises 16 residues. The germline gives CDR1 SGHRS, CDR2 YFSETQ. V dropped 0 bases and J dropped 4 bases, with 14 bases sitting between them. Only one count was recorded for this clonotype. Its antigen remains unknown. Study results and caveats: The percentage of naive T cells correlated strongly with TCR beta diversity.

The V gene is TRBV5-1, the J gene TRBJ2-1; D unclear. The clonotype originates from a woman aged 55 to 70 in good health. The sequenced sample was blood. CDR3 DNA sequence: TGCGCCAGCAGCTTGGAAGACCAACCAAGATACAATGAGCAGTTCTTC. Translation gives CASSLEDQPRYNEQFF.